These T cell receptor beta chains were read from a single sample in a study of cytomegalovirus exposure and HLA in healthy donors. Clones were sequenced by immunoSEQ multiplex PCR, and TCRdb holds only the in-frame ones, with some missing. The table lists about 240,000 clones, around 80% of them singletons, with approximately 0.47% in the top ten. What was sequenced was PBMCs. These receptors originate from a boy younger than 18 in good health and CMV-seronegative. Both conserved end residues are part of each CDR3. A D gene is named only where the DNA matches it firmly. Clone sizes are given selectively: once, few, many, or a class where the clone is expanded.

CDR3: CASPTSGRDYEQYF
DNA: TGTGCCAGCCCGACTAGCGGGAGGGACTACGAGCAGTACTTC
size: NA
D: TRBD2
J: TRBJ2-7
V: TRBV6-4

CDR3: CASSYSNRVVNTEAFF
DNA: TGTGCCAGCAGCTATAGTAACAGGGTGGTGAACACTGAAGCTTTCTTT
size: NA
D: NA
J: TRBJ1-1
V: TRBV5-4

CDR3: CASRLGTSAYNEQFF
DNA: TGTGCCAGCAGACTCGGGACTTCGGCATATAATGAGCAGTTCTTC
size: once
D: NA
J: TRBJ2-1
V: TRBV28

CDR3: CASSQRGSKEQYF
DNA: TGTGCCAGCAGCCAAAGGGGTAGTAAGGAGCAGTACTTC
size: NA
D: NA
J: TRBJ2-7
V: TRBV14

CDR3: CASSYSGRSNQPQHF
DNA: TGTGCCAGCAGTTACTCGGGGAGGAGCAATCAGCCCCAGCATTTT
size: NA
D: NA
J: TRBJ1-5
V: TRBV6-5

CDR3: CASSAGRTFNEKLFF
DNA: TGTGCCAGCAGCGCGGGGAGGACGTTCAATGAAAAACTGTTTTTT
size: NA
D: NA
J: TRBJ1-4
V: TRBV9

CDR3: CASSVTQGRVGYTF
DNA: TGTGCCAGCAGCGTAACTCAGGGAAGAGTCGGCTACACCTTC
size: once
D: NA
J: TRBJ1-2
V: TRBV9

CDR3: CASSDFGQGARETQYF
DNA: TGTGCCAGCAGCGATTTCGGACAGGGGGCGCGTGAGACCCAGTACTTC
size: NA
D: TRBD1
J: TRBJ2-5
V: TRBV7-7

CDR3: CASSQELAGDKYNEQFF
DNA: TGTGCCAGCAGCCAAGAGCTAGCGGGAGATAAGTACAATGAGCAGTTCTTC
size: NA
D: TRBD2
J: TRBJ2-1
V: TRBV4-2

CDR3: CASSEQGGEAFF
DNA: TGTGCCAGCAGTGAACAGGGGGGTGAAGCTTTCTTT
size: NA
D: TRBD1
J: TRBJ1-1
V: TRBV2